This TCR beta chain was captured by sequencing in a study of blood T cell repertoires in COVID-19. The overall study: Whether acute or convalescent, the COVID-19 samples came from the United States, Italy and Spain.

Sequencing used immunoSEQ multiplex PCR; TCRdb keeps in-frame clones, though not all of them. The sample contains some 70,000 clones, over 70% of which appear only once. The sample comprised peripheral blood. This TCR was recovered from a man aged 50 or older with active COVID-19.

The CDR3 sequence is CASLAGVYNEQFF. CDR3 bases: TGTGCCAGTCTAGCGGGAGTCTACAATGAGCAGTTCTTC. V is TRBV12-3 or TRBV12-4 and J is TRBJ2-1; 10 bases match TRBD2. V shed 9 bases and J 3 bases; nucleotides not matched to a gene: 2. The CDR3 consists of 13 residues.